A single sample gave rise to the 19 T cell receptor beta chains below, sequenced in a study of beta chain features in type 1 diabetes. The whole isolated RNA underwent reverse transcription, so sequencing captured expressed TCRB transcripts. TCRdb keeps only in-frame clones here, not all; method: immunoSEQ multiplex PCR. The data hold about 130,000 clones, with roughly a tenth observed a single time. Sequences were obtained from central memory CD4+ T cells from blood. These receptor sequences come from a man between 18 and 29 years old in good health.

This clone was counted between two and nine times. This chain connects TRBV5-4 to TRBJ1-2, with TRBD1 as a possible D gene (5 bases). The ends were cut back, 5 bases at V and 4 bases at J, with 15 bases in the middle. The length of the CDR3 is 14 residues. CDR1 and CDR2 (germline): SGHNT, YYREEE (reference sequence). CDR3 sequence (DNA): TGTGCCAGCAGGGTGGCAGGGCCCTCCTATGGCTACACCTTC. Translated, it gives CASRVAGPSYGYTF.

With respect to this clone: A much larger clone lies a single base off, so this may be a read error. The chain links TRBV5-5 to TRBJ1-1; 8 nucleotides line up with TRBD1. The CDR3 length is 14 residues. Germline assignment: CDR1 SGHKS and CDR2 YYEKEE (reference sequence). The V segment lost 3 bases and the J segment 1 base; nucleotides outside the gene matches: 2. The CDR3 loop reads CASSSGQANTEAFF. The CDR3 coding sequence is TGTGCCAGCAGCTCGGGACAGGCGAACACTGAAGCTTTCTTT. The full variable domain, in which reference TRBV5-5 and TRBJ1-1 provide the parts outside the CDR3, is DAGVTQSPTHLIKTRGQQVTLRCSPISGHKSVSWYQQVLGQGPQFIFQYYEKEERGRGNFPDRFSARQFPNYSSELNVNALLLGDSALYLCASSSGQANTEAFFGQGTRLTVV.

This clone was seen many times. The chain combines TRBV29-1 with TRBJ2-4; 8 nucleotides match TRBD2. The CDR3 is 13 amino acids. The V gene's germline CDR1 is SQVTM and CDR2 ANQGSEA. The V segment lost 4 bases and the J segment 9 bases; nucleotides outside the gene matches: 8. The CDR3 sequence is CSVVGSGAGIQYF. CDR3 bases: TGCAGCGTTGTTGGTAGCGGGGCGGGCATTCAGTACTTC.

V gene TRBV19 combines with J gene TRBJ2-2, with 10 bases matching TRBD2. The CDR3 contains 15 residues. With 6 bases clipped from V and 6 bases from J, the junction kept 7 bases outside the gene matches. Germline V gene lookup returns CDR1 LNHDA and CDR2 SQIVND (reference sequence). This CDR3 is CASSRPAGGPGELFF. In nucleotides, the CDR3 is TGTGCCAGTAGCCGACCAGCGGGGGGGCCCGGGGAGCTGTTTTTT.

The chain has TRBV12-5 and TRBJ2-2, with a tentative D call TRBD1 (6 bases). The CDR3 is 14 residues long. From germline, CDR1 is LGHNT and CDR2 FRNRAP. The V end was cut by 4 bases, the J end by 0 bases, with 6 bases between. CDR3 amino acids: CASGSGANTGELFF. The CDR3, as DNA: TGTGCTAGTGGTTCAGGGGCGAACACCGGGGAGCTGTTTTTT.

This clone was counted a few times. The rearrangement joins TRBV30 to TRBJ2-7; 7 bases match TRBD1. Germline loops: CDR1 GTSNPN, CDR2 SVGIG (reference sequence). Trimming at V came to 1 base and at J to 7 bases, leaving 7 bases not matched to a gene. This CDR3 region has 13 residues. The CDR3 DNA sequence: TGTGCCTGGAGTGAGGGGGCACGATATGAGCAGTACTTC. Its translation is CAWSEGARYEQYF.

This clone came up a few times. The CDR3 DNA is TGTGCCAGCAGCCCCCGGGACAGCAGCTCCTACGAGCAGTACTTC. Amino acids: CASSPRDSSSYEQYF. V usage is TRBV13 and J usage is TRBJ2-7; 7 bases map to TRBD1. V dropped 5 bases and J dropped 0; count of bases not matched to a gene: 7. CDR1 PRHDT and CDR2 FYEKMQ come from the germline V gene (reference sequence). The CDR3 has 15 amino acids.

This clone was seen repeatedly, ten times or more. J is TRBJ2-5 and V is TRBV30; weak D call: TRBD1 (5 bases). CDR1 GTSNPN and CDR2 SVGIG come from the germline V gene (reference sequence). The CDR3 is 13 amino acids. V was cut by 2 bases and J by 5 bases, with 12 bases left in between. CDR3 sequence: CAWSQGRAETQYF. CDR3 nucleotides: TGTGCCTGGAGTCAAGGCAGGGCTGAGACCCAGTACTTC.

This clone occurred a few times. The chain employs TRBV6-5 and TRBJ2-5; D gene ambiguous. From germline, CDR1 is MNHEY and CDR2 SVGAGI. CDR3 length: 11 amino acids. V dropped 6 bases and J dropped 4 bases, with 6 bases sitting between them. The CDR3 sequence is CASSSSETQYF. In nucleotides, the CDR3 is TGTGCCAGCAGCTCTTCAGAGACCCAGTACTTC.

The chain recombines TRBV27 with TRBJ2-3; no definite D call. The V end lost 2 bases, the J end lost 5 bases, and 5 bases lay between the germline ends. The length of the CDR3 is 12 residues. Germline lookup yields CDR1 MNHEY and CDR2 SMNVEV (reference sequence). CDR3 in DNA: TGTGCCAGCAGTTTAAACGGAGATACGCAGTATTTT. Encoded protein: CASSLNGDTQYF.

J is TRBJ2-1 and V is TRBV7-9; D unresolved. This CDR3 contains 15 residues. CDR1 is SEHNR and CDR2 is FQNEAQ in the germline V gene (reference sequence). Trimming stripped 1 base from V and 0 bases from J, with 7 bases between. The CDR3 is CASSLVPSSYNEQFF. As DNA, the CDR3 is TGTGCCAGCAGCTTAGTTCCCAGCTCCTACAATGAGCAGTTCTTC.

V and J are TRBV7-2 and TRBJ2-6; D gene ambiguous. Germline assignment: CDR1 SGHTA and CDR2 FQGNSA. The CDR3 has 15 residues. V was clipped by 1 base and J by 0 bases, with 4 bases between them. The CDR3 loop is CASSLVVSGANVLTF. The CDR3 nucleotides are TGTGCCAGCAGCTTAGTAGTCTCTGGGGCCAACGTCCTGACTTTC.

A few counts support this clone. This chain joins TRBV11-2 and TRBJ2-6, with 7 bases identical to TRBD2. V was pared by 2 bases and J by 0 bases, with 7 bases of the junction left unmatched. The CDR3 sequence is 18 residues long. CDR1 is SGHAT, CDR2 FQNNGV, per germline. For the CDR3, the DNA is TGTGCCAGCAGCTTAAGGGAGGGAAGGTACTCTGGGGCCAACGTCCTGACTTTC. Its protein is CASSLREGRYSGANVLTF. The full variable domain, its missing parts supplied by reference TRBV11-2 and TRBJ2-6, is EAGVAQSPRYKIIEKRQSVAFWCNPISGHATLYWYQQILGQGPKLLIQFQNNGVVDDSQLPKDRFSAERLKGVDSTLKIQPAKLEDSAVYLCASSLREGRYSGANVLTFGAGSRLTVL.

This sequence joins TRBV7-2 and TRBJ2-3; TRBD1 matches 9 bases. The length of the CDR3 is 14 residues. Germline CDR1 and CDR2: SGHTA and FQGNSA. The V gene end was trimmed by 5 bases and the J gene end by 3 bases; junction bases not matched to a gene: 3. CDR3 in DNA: TGTGCCAGCAGCCGGGACAGGGCGACAGATACGCAGTATTTT. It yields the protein CASSRDRATDTQYF.

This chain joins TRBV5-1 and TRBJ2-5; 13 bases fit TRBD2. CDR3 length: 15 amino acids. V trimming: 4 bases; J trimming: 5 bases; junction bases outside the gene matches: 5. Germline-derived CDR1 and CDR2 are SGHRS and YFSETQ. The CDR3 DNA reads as TGCGCCAGCAGCCCGACTAGCGGGGGGCGGGAGACCCAGTACTTC. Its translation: CASSPTSGGRETQYF.

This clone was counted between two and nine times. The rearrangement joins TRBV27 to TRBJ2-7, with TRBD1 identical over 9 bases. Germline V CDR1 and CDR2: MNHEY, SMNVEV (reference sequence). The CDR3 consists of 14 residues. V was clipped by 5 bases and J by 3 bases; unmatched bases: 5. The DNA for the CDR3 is TGTGCCAGCAGTCCCGGGACAGGGATCTACGAGCAGTACTTC. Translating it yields CASSPGTGIYEQYF.

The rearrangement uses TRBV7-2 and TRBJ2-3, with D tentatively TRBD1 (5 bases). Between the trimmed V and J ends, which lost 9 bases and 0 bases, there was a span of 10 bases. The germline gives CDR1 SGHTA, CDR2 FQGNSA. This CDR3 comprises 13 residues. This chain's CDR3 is CARGATSTDTQYF. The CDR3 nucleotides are TGTGCCAGAGGGGCCACTAGCACAGATACGCAGTATTTT.

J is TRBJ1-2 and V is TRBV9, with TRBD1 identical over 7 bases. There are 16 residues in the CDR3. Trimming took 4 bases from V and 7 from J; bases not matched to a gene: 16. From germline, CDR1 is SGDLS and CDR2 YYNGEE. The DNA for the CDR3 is TGTGCCAGCAGCCCGTCCATAGGGGGCAGGGGTAGTGGCTACACCTTC. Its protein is CASSPSIGGRGSGYTF. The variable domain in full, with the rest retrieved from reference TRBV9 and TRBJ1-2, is DSGVTQTPKHLITATGQRVTLRCSPRSGDLSVYWYQQSLDQGLQFLIQYYNGEERAKGNILERFSAQQFPDLHSELNLSSLELGDSALYFCASSPSIGGRGSGYTFGSGTRLTVV.

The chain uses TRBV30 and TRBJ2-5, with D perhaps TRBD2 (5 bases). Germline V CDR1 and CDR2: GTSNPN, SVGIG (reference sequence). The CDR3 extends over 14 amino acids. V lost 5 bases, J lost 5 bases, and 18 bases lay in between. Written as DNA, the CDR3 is TGTGCCTGGGGGGAACCGGGGTCGTTGGAGACCCAGTACTTC. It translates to CAWGEPGSLETQYF.